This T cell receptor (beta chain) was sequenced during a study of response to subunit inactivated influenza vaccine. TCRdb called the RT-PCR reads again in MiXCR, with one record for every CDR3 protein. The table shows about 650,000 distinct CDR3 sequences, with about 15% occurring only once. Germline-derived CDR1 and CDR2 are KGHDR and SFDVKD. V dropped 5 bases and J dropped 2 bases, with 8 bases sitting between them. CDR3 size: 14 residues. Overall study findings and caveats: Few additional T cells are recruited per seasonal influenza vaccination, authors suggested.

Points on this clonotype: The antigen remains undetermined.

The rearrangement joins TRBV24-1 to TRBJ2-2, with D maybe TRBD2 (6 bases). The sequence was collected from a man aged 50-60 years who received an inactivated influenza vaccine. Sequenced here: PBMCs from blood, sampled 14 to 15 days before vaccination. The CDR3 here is CATSGLGNTGELFF. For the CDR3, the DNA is TGTGCCACCAGTGGACTAGGCAACACCGGGGAGCTGTTTTTT.